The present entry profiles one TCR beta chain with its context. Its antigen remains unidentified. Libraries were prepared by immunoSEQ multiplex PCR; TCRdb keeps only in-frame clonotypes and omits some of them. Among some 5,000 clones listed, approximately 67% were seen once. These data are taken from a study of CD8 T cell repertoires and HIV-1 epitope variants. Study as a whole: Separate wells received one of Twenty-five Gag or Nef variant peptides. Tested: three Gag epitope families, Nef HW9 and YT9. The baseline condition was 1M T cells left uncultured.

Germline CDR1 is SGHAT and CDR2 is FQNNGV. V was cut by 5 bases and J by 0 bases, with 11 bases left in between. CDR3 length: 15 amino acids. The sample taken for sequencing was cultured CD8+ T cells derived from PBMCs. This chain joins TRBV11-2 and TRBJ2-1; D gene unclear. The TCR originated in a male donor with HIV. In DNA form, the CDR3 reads TGTGCCAGCAGCCCCTCCGTGGGCTCCTACAATGAGCAGTTCTTC. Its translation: CASSPSVGSYNEQFF.